These T cell receptor beta chains were read from a single sample in a study of blood T cell repertoires in COVID-19. This table comes from immunoSEQ multiplex PCR, and its TCRdb copy is limited to in-frame clones, with some not included. The table includes over 200,000 clones, 80% to 95% detected once. What was sequenced was peripheral blood. The source is a man aged 55 to 69 with COVID-19, enrolled during active disease. CDR3s include the opening cysteine and the closing phenylalanine or tryptophan. The D gene is left open where the match is weak. Not every row has a clone size; where given, it reads once, few, many or a size class.

v_call	j_call	clone_size	d_call	cdr3_nt	cdr3_aa
TRBV7-2	TRBJ2-2	-	TRBD1	TGTGCCAGCAGCTCGGACAGGGCCACCGGGGAGCTGTTTTTT	CASSSDRATGELFF
TRBV7-3	TRBJ2-1	-	TRBD1	TGTGCCAGCAGCCCACAGGGGACGGTTCCCGGGAATGAGCAGTTCTTC	CASSPQGTVPGNEQFF
TRBV28	TRBJ1-1	few	-	TGTGCCAGCAGTTTACGGGGGATCACTGAAGCTTTCTTT	CASSLRGITEAFF
TRBV7-2	TRBJ2-1	-	TRBD2	TGTGCCAGCAGCTCTGGGCGGGAGGCCTTATCCTACAATGAGCAGTTCTTC	CASSSGREALSYNEQFF
TRBV5-4	TRBJ2-3	once	TRBD2	TGTGCCAGCAGCCCGACTAGCGCGATAGCCGCGGATACGCAGTATTTT	CASSPTSAIAADTQYF
TRBV7-9	TRBJ1-1	-	-	TGTGCCAGCAGCTTAGTTACAGCCATGAACACTGAAGCTTTCTTT	CASSLVTAMNTEAFF
TRBV11-3	TRBJ2-2	-	-	TGTGCCAGCAGCTTGGACGGACAGAACACCGGGGAGCTGTTTTTT	CASSLDGQNTGELFF
TRBV24-1	TRBJ1-2	-	-	TGTGCCACCAGTGAGGCAAGTGGCTACACCTTC	CATSEASGYTF
TRBV6-6	TRBJ1-5	-	TRBD1	TGTGCCAGCAGTCCGACAGGGGGCGCAGGCAATCAGCCCCAGCATTTT	CASSPTGGAGNQPQHF
TRBV7-2	TRBJ2-2	few	-	TGTGCCAGCAGCTTAGTAAGGGGGTCCGGGGAGCTGTTTTTT	CASSLVRGSGELFF
TRBV18	TRBJ1-1	-	TRBD1	TGTGCCAGCTCGCCTTGGGGGGGACAGGGAATCGCTGAAGCTTTCTTT	CASSPWGGQGIAEAFF
TRBV6-1	TRBJ1-4	-	TRBD1	TGTGCCAGCAGTGAACACAGGGGGCGGGAAAAACTGTTTTTT	CASSEHRGREKLFF
TRBV5-1	TRBJ1-1	-	TRBD1	TGCGCCAGCAGCGCCGAACGTCCCGGGACAGGGAACACTGAAGCTTTCTTT	CASSAERPGTGNTEAFF
TRBV3-1/TRBV3-2	TRBJ1-1	-	-	TGTGCCAGCAGCCAAGACATGGGACAAACTGAAGCTTTCTTT	CASSQDMGQTEAFF
TRBV6-1	TRBJ2-6	-	TRBD1	TGTGCCAGCAGTGCGCAGGGGGCTGGGGCCAACGTCCTGACTTTC	CASSAQGAGANVLTF
TRBV2	TRBJ1-3	-	-	TGTGCCAGCAGTGCACAGCGAAACACCATATATTTT	CASSAQRNTIYF
TRBV6-6	TRBJ1-2	-	TRBD1	TGTGCCAGCAGACCCCATACAGGGGGATCTGGCTACACCTTC	CASRPHTGGSGYTF
TRBV5-1	TRBJ2-7	-	-	TGCGCCAGCAGCTTGGAAACATGGAGGGACGGCGAGCAGTACTTC	CASSLETWRDGEQYF
TRBV6-1	TRBJ2-1	-	-	TGTGCCAGCAGTGATTTAGGGACTCACTACAATGAGCAGTTCTTC	CASSDLGTHYNEQFF
TRBV3-1/TRBV3-2	TRBJ1-2	-	TRBD1	TGTGCCAGCAGCCAATTGACAGGGGGCTCTGGCTACACCTTC	CASSQLTGGSGYTF
TRBV5-1	TRBJ2-5	-	TRBD2	TGCGCCAGCAGCCAGGGACTAGCAGAAGAGACCCAGTACTTC	CASSQGLAEETQYF
TRBV7-8	TRBJ2-1	-	TRBD2	TGTGCCAGCAGCTTATTTAGTTTAGCGGGAGGAGGCAATGAGCAGTTCTTC	CASSLFSLAGGGNEQFF
TRBV5-5	TRBJ1-4	-	TRBD1	TGTGCCAGCAGCTTTAGACAGGGGGGTAATGAAAAACTGTTTTTT	CASSFRQGGNEKLFF
TRBV5-1	TRBJ1-1	-	-	TGCGCCAGCAGCTCAGGGTGGGACACTGAAGCTTTCTTT	CASSSGWDTEAFF
TRBV10-2	TRBJ2-3	-	-	TGCGCCAGCAGTGATCAGGGGACAGATACGCAGTATTTT	CASSDQGTDTQYF
TRBV29-1	TRBJ2-5	-	-	TGCAGCGTTAGGAGGACGGCACAAGAGACCCAGTACTTC	CSVRRTAQETQYF
TRBV11-2	TRBJ2-7	few	-	TGTGCCAGCAGCTTAGATAGGTCAGGGCCCTACGAGCAGTACTTC	CASSLDRSGPYEQYF
TRBV5-4	TRBJ2-7	-	TRBD2	TGTGCCAGCAGCACAAGACTAGCGGGGGTGTCCTACGAGCAGTACTTC	CASSTRLAGVSYEQYF
TRBV19	TRBJ1-1	-	TRBD1	TGTGCCAGTAGTCCGAGGACAGGGGGCGCGAACACTGAAGCTTTCTTT	CASSPRTGGANTEAFF